These 12 T cell receptor beta chains were sequenced from one sample in a study of cytomegalovirus exposure and HLA in healthy donors. It was with 60 Vbeta and 13 Jbeta primers that the PCR ran. Only in-frame clones appear in the TCRdb table, and some are missing; sequencing was by immunoSEQ multiplex PCR. The table has 140,000 or so clones, around 80% seen once; the top ten hold 2% to 3%. Sequencing was done on a sample of PBMCs. The receptors stem from a boy aged 2 to 10 in good health and CMV-seronegative.

On this clone itself: Distinct nucleotide sequences in the sample also encode this CDR3. The chain employs TRBV28 and TRBJ2-3, with D perhaps TRBD2 (6 bases). The germline V gene encodes CDR1 MDHEN and CDR2 SYDVKM. CDR3 length equals 14 residues. The germline V and J ends were trimmed by 3 bases and 1 base, with 8 bases remaining between them. This chain's CDR3 is CASSFGGGTDTQYF. DNA of the CDR3: TGTGCCAGCAGTTTCGGAGGGGGCACAGATACGCAGTATTTT.

The chain carries TRBV10-3 and TRBJ1-2; TRBD1 matches 11 bases. The CDR3 totals 14 residues. V lost 6 bases, J lost 5 bases, and 5 bases stayed unmatched. From germline, CDR1 is ENHRY and CDR2 SYGVKD. CDR3 protein: CAIRDRGPVYGYTF. As DNA, the CDR3 is TGTGCCATCAGGGACAGGGGGCCGGTTTATGGCTACACCTTC.

The J gene is TRBJ1-3, the V gene TRBV11-2; 9 bases align to TRBD1. The V segment lost 5 bases and the J segment 4 bases; nucleotides outside the gene matches: 6. From germline, CDR1 is SGHAT and CDR2 FQNNGV. CDR3 length: 15 amino acids. Here the CDR3 reads CASSKQGAKGNTIYF. As DNA, the CDR3 is TGTGCCAGCAGCAAACAGGGGGCAAAAGGAAACACCATATATTTT.

J is TRBJ1-1 and V is TRBV9, with 8 bases lining up with TRBD1. This CDR3 region has 17 residues. Germline values: CDR1 SGDLS, CDR2 YYNGEE. Trimming cost V 0 bases and J 0 bases; bases outside gene matches: 7. The CDR3 is CASSVGSGGGMNTEAFF. The DNA of the CDR3 is TGTGCCAGCAGCGTAGGGTCAGGGGGCGGCATGAACACTGAAGCTTTCTTT.

The rearrangement uses TRBV5-4 and TRBJ2-7; no clear D gene. V shed 4 bases and J shed 1 base, with 9 bases lying between them. Germline lookup yields CDR1 SGHNT and CDR2 YYREEE (reference sequence). CDR3 size: 13 residues. This CDR3 reads CASSAQESYEQYF. The CDR3 nucleotides read TGTGCCAGCAGCGCGCAGGAATCCTACGAGCAGTACTTC.

This chain connects TRBV30 to TRBJ1-1; 9 bases are a match to TRBD1. The CDR3 has 15 residues. J lost 0 bases, V lost 5 bases, and 7 bases had no gene match. Germline CDR1 is GTSNPN and CDR2 is SVGIG (reference sequence). CDR3: CAWETGQGLNTEAFF. CDR3 in DNA: TGTGCCTGGGAAACGGGACAGGGCCTGAACACTGAAGCTTTCTTT.

This chain uses TRBV9 with TRBJ2-7; 8 bases map to TRBD2. The ends lost 0 bases at V and 3 bases at J; junction bases unmatched: 8. From germline, CDR1 is SGDLS and CDR2 YYNGEE. The CDR3 is made up of 16 amino acids. This chain's CDR3 is CASSVESAGAFYEQYF. CDR3 coding DNA: TGTGCCAGCAGCGTAGAGTCAGCGGGAGCGTTCTACGAGCAGTACTTC.

The chain joins TRBV6-1 to TRBJ2-7; 11 bases fit TRBD1. The CDR3 contains 15 residues. V was clipped by 7 bases and J by 5 bases; unmatched bases: 10. Germline V gene sequence: CDR1 MNHNS, CDR2 SASEGT. The CDR3, as DNA: TGTGCCAGCATTAACGGACAGGGGGCCGTGGACGAGCAGTACTTC. Translation gives CASINGQGAVDEQYF.

V and J are TRBV2 and TRBJ2-2, with 9 bases lining up with TRBD1. This CDR3 spans 16 amino acids. Losses at the gene ends were 6 bases for V and 7 bases for J; bases not matched to a gene: 12. Per germline, CDR1 SNHLY and CDR2 FYNNEI. The CDR3 DNA reads TGTGCCAGCAGCCGGGACAGGGAGGGCAACGGCGGGGAGCTGTTTTTT. Protein sequence: CASSRDREGNGGELFF.

The gene calls are TRBV6-5 and TRBJ1-2; 10 nucleotides agree with TRBD1. Germline assignment: CDR1 MNHEY and CDR2 SVGAGI. The V gene end was trimmed by 2 bases and the J gene end by 7 bases; junction bases not matched to a gene: 7. The CDR3 covers 15 residues. The CDR3 reads CASSYPGQGISGYTF. The CDR3 bases are TGTGCCAGCAGTTACCCGGGACAGGGGATCAGTGGCTACACCTTC.

The chain uses TRBV11-3 and TRBJ1-1; the D gene is possibly TRBD1 (6 bases). The CDR3 runs to 16 residues. Between the trimmed V and J ends, which lost 5 bases and 0 bases, there was a span of 16 bases. Per the germline V gene, CDR1 is SGHNT and CDR2 is YENEEA. CDR3 DNA: TGTGCCAGCAGCGCCTCAGGGGTCCCGATGAACACTGAAGCTTTCTTT. This gives the protein CASSASGVPMNTEAFF. Supplemented by reference TRBV11-3 and TRBJ1-1, the full variable domain reads EAGVVQSPRYKIIEKKQPVAFWCNPISGHNTLYWYLQNLGQGPELLIRYENEEAVDDSQLPKDRFSAERLKGVDSTLKIQPAELGDSAVYLCASSASGVPMNTEAFFGQGTRLTVV.

The chain links TRBV15 to TRBJ2-1, with D perhaps matching TRBD2 (5 bases). Germline V gene data show CDR1 as LNHNV and CDR2 as YYDKDF (reference sequence). The CDR3 extends over 15 amino acids. Trimming stripped 1 base from V and 4 bases from J, with 11 bases between. The DNA of the CDR3 is TGTGCCACCAGCAGAGTCAGCGGCCTATACAATGAGCAGTTCTTC. As protein: CATSRVSGLYNEQFF.